This T cell receptor beta chain derives from a study of T cell responses to AZD1222 COVID-19 vaccine. Overall study findings and caveats: Clonal diversity was possibly underestimated; the donors were predominantly white British and more often female. Unmutated regions of variants are reportedly targeted by nearly half of spike-specific TCRs. No day 14 peak samples; only post-peak repertoires were characterized.

A remark on this clone: No antigen is known for it.

This CDR3 contains 16 residues. The germline V gene has CDR1 LGHNA and CDR2 YSLEER. Trimming removed 0 bases from V and 4 bases from J, with 14 bases in between. The table came from immunoSEQ multiplex PCR; TCRdb's copy has only in-frame clones and leaves some out. In the table there are roughly 150,000 clones, over 75% of which are singletons. The chain is built from TRBV4-3 and TRBJ2-3, with TRBD2 as a possible D gene (6 bases). The receptor was derived from an adult in good health. The source material was peripheral blood, sampled on day 0 of AZD1222 vaccination. CDR3 sequence: CASSQDRGIWPDTQYF. DNA of the CDR3: TGCGCCAGCAGCCAAGATCGGGGGATCTGGCCAGATACGCAGTATTTT.